Following are 31 T cell receptor beta chains from one sample sequenced in a study of shared clonotypes between healthy human individuals. It was CD45RO-negative cells, positively selected for CCR7, that made up naive CD8 cells, with terminally differentiated effector memory CD45RA+ cells excluded. Method: immunoSEQ multiplex PCR; TCRdb's copy keeps in-frame clones and lacks some. This table has roughly 1,800,000 clones, roughly 95% appearing once. The sequenced material came from naive CD8+ T cells sorted from blood. The receptor source for this set is a man aged 18 to 29 in good health.

This chain uses TRBV29-1 with TRBJ2-1; D gene unclear. The V end lost 3 bases, the J end lost 9 bases, and 18 bases lay between the germline ends. CDR1 is SQVTM and CDR2 is ANQGSEA in the germline V gene. This CDR3 is 14 amino acids long. This chain's CDR3 is CSVDVGSGSREQFF. The DNA of the CDR3 is TGCAGCGTTGATGTCGGGTCCGGGTCCCGTGAGCAGTTCTTC.

The V gene is TRBV6-6, the J gene TRBJ2-7, with 10 bases that match TRBD1. The V gene's germline CDR1 is MNHNY and CDR2 SVGAGI (reference sequence). The CDR3 has 14 residues. The trim removed 6 bases at V and 2 bases at J, leaving 4 bases unmatched. CDR3 nucleotides: TGTGCCAGCAGCCAGGGGACAGGGGCCTACGAGCAGTACTTC. Encoded protein: CASSQGTGAYEQYF.

The chain joins TRBV14 to TRBJ2-5; no clear D. The V gene lost 4 bases and the J gene lost 4 bases, with 10 bases spanning the gap. Germline V CDR1 and CDR2: SGHDN, FVKESK. This CDR3 spans 13 amino acids. CDR3 sequence reads: CASSPLLGETQYF. The CDR3 region has the DNA TGTGCCAGCAGCCCTCTTTTAGGAGAGACCCAGTACTTC.

The J gene is TRBJ2-1, the V gene TRBV27; no definite D call. The V end lost 0 bases, the J end lost 1 base, and 13 bases lay between the germline ends. The CDR3 covers 17 residues. Germline CDR1 MNHEY, CDR2 SMNVEV (reference sequence). The CDR3 reads CASSLSMEGISYNEQFF. The CDR3 region has the DNA TGTGCCAGCAGTTTATCGATGGAAGGGATATCCTACAATGAGCAGTTCTTC.

About this clone: Distinct nucleotide sequences in the sample also encode this CDR3. This chain connects TRBV9 to TRBJ2-3; the match to TRBD1 covers 9 bases. The CDR3 sequence is 15 residues long. V lost 0 bases, J lost 6 bases, and 5 bases stayed unmatched. The germline V gene has CDR1 SGDLS and CDR2 YYNGEE. CDR3 in DNA: TGTGCCAGCAGCGTAGGTGGGACAGGGCTGGATACGCAGTATTTT. This encodes CASSVGGTGLDTQYF.

The V call is TRBV4-1, the J call TRBJ2-7, with TRBD1 matching 8 bases. V was pared by 5 bases and J by 5 bases, with 2 bases of the junction left unmatched. The CDR3 has 12 residues. Germline CDR1 is MGHRA and CDR2 is YSYEKL. CDR3 nucleotide sequence: TGCGCCAGCAGCAAGACAGGGGACGAGCAGTACTTC. It translates to CASSKTGDEQYF.

The CDR3: CASSVGGEGTDTEAFF. The CDR3 coding sequence is TGTGCCAGCAGCGTAGGGGGTGAGGGGACGGACACTGAAGCTTTCTTT. The gene calls are TRBV9 and TRBJ1-1; weak D call: TRBD1 (5 bases). Germline CDR1 is SGDLS and CDR2 is YYNGEE. This CDR3 is built from 16 residues. The ends were cut back, 0 bases at V and 3 bases at J, with 15 bases in the middle.

This clone occurred once. The CDR3 nucleotides are TGTGCCATCAGTGAGGGGGAATCGACTAGCGGGAGGGCCGATACGCAGTATTTT. Translation: CAISEGESTSGRADTQYF. This chain links TRBV10-3 with TRBJ2-3; 14 bases are a match to TRBD2. The V and J ends lost 2 bases and 6 bases, in that order; junction bases with no gene match: 10. CDR3 length: 18 residues. CDR1 and CDR2 (germline): ENHRY, SYGVKD.

The V and J genes are TRBV19 and TRBJ1-5, with D uncertain. V lost 3 bases and J 4 bases, leaving 10 bases between the germline ends. The CDR3 is 14 residues long. CDR1 LNHDA and CDR2 SQIVND come from the germline V gene (reference sequence). Here the CDR3 DNA reads TGTGCCAGTAGTATCTTGTTGATAAATCAGCCCCAGCATTTT. Protein sequence: CASSILLINQPQHF. Based on the CDR3 plus reference TRBV19 and TRBJ1-5, the full variable domain is DGGITQSPKYLFRKEGQNVTLSCEQNLNHDAMYWYRQDPGQGLRLIYYSQIVNDFQKGDIAEGYSVSREKKESFPLTVTSAQKNPTAFYLCASSILLINQPQHFGDGTRLSIL.

Only one count was recorded for this clone. This chain joins TRBV7-9 and TRBJ2-7, with 9 bases that match TRBD1. The CDR3 covers 14 residues. V lost 5 bases to trimming and J lost 3 bases; unmatched junction nucleotides: 5. CDR1 is SEHNR and CDR2 is FQNEAQ in the germline V gene (reference sequence). DNA of the CDR3: TGTGCCAGCAGCGCAACAGGGGGCGGCTACGAGCAGTACTTC. Translating it yields CASSATGGGYEQYF. The entire variable domain, with the rest obtained from reference TRBV7-9 and TRBJ2-7, is as follows: DTGVSQNPRHKITKRGQNVTFRCDPISEHNRLYWYRQTLGQGPEFLTYFQNEAQLEKSRLLSDRFSAERPKGSFSTLEIQRTEQGDSAMYLCASSATGGGYEQYFGPGTRLTVT.

Concerning this clone itself: The same CDR3 is also encoded by other DNA sequences in this sample. The J gene is TRBJ2-7, the V gene TRBV11-2; D gene unclear. The CDR3 is 13 amino acids. V dropped 0 bases and J dropped 1 base, with 4 bases sitting between them. Germline V lookup: CDR1 SGHAT, CDR2 FQNNGV. The CDR3 DNA reads TGTGCCAGCAGCTTAGAGGGTTCCTACGAGCAGTACTTC. This translates into CASSLEGSYEQYF.

The chain links TRBV19 to TRBJ2-4; 8 bases match TRBD2. Germline V gives CDR1 LNHDA, CDR2 SQIVND (reference sequence). This CDR3 region has 16 residues. The trim removed 4 bases at V and 9 bases at J, leaving 14 bases unmatched. CDR3 coding DNA: TGTGCCAGTAGTAACCCCGAGCGGGAGTATCCGTTCATTCAGTACTTC. It codes for CASSNPEREYPFIQYF.

This chain connects TRBV6-6 to TRBJ2-5; 8 bases map to TRBD2. The CDR3 has 14 amino acids. The V segment lost 5 bases and the J segment 4 bases; nucleotides outside the gene matches: 6. Germline assignment: CDR1 MNHNY and CDR2 SVGAGI (reference sequence). The CDR3 DNA reads as TGTGCCAGCAGTCGGGAGGGTTGGTTAGAGACCCAGTACTTC. Protein product: CASSREGWLETQYF.

The V and J genes are TRBV4-3 and TRBJ2-7; TRBD2 is a possible D gene (6 bases). Germline V gene sequence: CDR1 LGHNA, CDR2 YSLEER. Trimming shortened V by 2 bases and J by 2 bases, and 10 bases separated the two germline ends. The CDR3 spans 14 residues. CDR3 sequence: CASSQYGGTYEQYF. In DNA form, the CDR3 reads TGCGCCAGCAGCCAATACGGGGGAACCTACGAGCAGTACTTC.

The chain recombines TRBV29-1 with TRBJ2-1; TRBD2 matches 10 bases. With 3 bases clipped from V and 2 bases from J, the junction kept 1 base outside the gene matches. The CDR3 runs to 14 residues. The germline V gene has CDR1 SQVTM and CDR2 ANQGSEA. Written as DNA, the CDR3 is TGCAGCGTTGAGGGACTAGCGACCTACAATGAGCAGTTCTTC. Translating it yields CSVEGLATYNEQFF.

The V and J genes are TRBV6-4 and TRBJ2-3, with 8 bases identical to TRBD1. Germline V gene data show CDR1 as MRHNA and CDR2 as SNTAGT. The CDR3 sequence is 16 residues long. The J segment lost 3 bases and the V segment lost 6 bases, leaving 11 bases of the junction unmatched. The CDR3 DNA sequence: TGTGCCAGCAGCATCCTACAGGGGGGTCTGACAGATACGCAGTATTTT. Protein product: CASSILQGGLTDTQYF.

This sequence joins TRBV27 and TRBJ1-2; perhaps TRBD1 as D (5 bases). The CDR3 extends over 14 amino acids. The V gene's germline CDR1 is MNHEY and CDR2 SMNVEV (reference sequence). The V gene lost 0 bases and the J gene lost 6 bases, with 11 bases spanning the gap. The CDR3 region is CASSLSPGNHGYTF. DNA of the CDR3: TGTGCCAGCAGTTTATCCCCAGGGAACCATGGCTACACCTTC.

V is TRBV20-1 and J is TRBJ1-4, with D possibly being TRBD1 (5 bases). Germline V gene lookup returns CDR1 DFQATT and CDR2 SNEGSKA (reference sequence). Between the trimmed V and J ends, which lost 3 bases and 12 bases, there was a span of 11 bases. The CDR3 sequence is 11 residues long. CDR3 sequence reads: CSASPAGELFF. Here the CDR3 DNA reads TGCAGTGCTAGTCCTGCGGGGGAACTGTTTTTT.

The chain joins TRBV13 to TRBJ1-1; D ambiguous. Trimming took off 4 bases at V and 7 bases at J, with 13 bases between the two ends. Germline V CDR1 and CDR2: PRHDT, FYEKMQ (reference sequence). The CDR3 has 13 residues. This chain's CDR3 is CASSSSPTIEAFF. As DNA, the CDR3 is TGTGCCAGCAGCTCCAGCCCGACTATTGAAGCTTTCTTT.

On this clone: This CDR3 is also generated by other DNA sequences in the sample. In DNA form, the CDR3 reads TGTGCCAGCAGCTTAGACGGGACAGCCTATGGCTACACCTTC. As protein: CASSLDGTAYGYTF. This chain connects TRBV11-2 to TRBJ1-2; 7 nucleotides agree with TRBD1. Losses at the gene ends were 0 bases for V and 4 bases for J; bases not matched to a gene: 2. CDR1 is SGHAT and CDR2 is FQNNGV in the germline V gene. The CDR3 consists of 14 residues.

The chain is built from TRBV30 and TRBJ2-5; D unclear. The J call could be wrong; TRBJ2-7 is a better fit for the DNA end. CDR1 is GTSNPN, CDR2 SVGIG, per germline (reference sequence). The CDR3 extends over 13 amino acids. CDR3 in amino acids: CAWSGGTPDEQYF. CDR3 nucleotide sequence: TGTGCCTGGAGTGGCGGTACCCCCGACGAGCAGTACTTC.

The chain links TRBV28 to TRBJ1-1, with a tentative D call TRBD1 (6 bases). The CDR3 loop spans 13 amino acids. Trimming took off 2 bases at V and 6 bases at J, with 10 bases between the two ends. The germline V gene encodes CDR1 MDHEN and CDR2 SYDVKM. The CDR3 DNA reads TGTGCCAGCAGTTTAACAGGGAGTTCTGAAGCTTTCTTT. Its translation: CASSLTGSSEAFF.

Worth noting for this clone: Other DNA sequences from this sample encode an identical CDR3 as well. The chain links TRBV7-9 to TRBJ2-1; 9 bases fit TRBD2. The V gene end was trimmed by 5 bases and the J gene end by 5 bases; junction bases not matched to a gene: 4. The germline V gene encodes CDR1 SEHNR and CDR2 FQNEAQ (reference sequence). There are 14 residues in the CDR3. The CDR3 region is CASSTTSGDNEQFF. The CDR3, as DNA: TGTGCCAGCAGCACGACTAGCGGTGACAATGAGCAGTTCTTC.

As to this clone: Other DNA sequences within the sample encode an identical CDR3. J is TRBJ2-7 and V is TRBV7-9; weak D call: TRBD2 (6 bases). V lost 2 bases and J 4 bases, leaving 9 bases between the germline ends. The CDR3 runs 13 residues. Germline V lookup: CDR1 SEHNR, CDR2 FQNEAQ (reference sequence). The CDR3 sequence: CASSLRGAYEQYF. CDR3 DNA: TGTGCCAGCAGCTTACGCGGGGCTTACGAGCAGTACTTC.

The J gene is TRBJ2-5, the V gene TRBV2; possible D gene TRBD2, 5 bases. The CDR3 has 12 residues. CDR1 is SNHLY, CDR2 FYNNEI, per germline. Trimming left V 9 bases short and J 4 bases short, with 12 bases between. The CDR3 sequence: CARGVEGETQYF. As DNA, the CDR3 is TGTGCCAGAGGAGTAGAGGGAGAGACCCAGTACTTC.

The chain employs TRBV6-4 and TRBJ2-1; 11 bases are shared with TRBD1. This CDR3 has 15 amino acids. CDR1 is MRHNA, CDR2 SNTAGT, per germline. V was pared by 5 bases and J by 8 bases, with 8 bases of the junction left unmatched. CDR3 DNA: TGTGCCAGCAGTCCGGGACAGGGGGAGGACCATGAGCAGTTCTTC. This codes for CASSPGQGEDHEQFF.

This clone was seen a handful of times. This rearrangement joins TRBV6-1 to TRBJ2-7; D might be TRBD1 (5 bases). With 3 bases removed from V and 2 bases from J, the gap between germline ends came to 8 bases. This CDR3 is built from 13 residues. Germline V CDR1 and CDR2: MNHNS, SASEGT. Here the CDR3 DNA reads TGTGCCAGCAGTGACCACAGGACCTACGAGCAGTACTTC. This codes for CASSDHRTYEQYF.

This chain joins TRBV13 and TRBJ2-3; D call uncertain. V was pared by 5 bases and J by 6 bases, with 12 bases between. Germline V gives CDR1 PRHDT, CDR2 FYEKMQ (reference sequence). CDR3 length: 13 amino acids. The CDR3 spells CASSTKLSDTQYF. The DNA of the CDR3 is TGTGCCAGCAGCACTAAGCTCTCCGATACGCAGTATTTT.

The V call is TRBV27, the J call TRBJ2-3; D call uncertain. Germline CDR1 MNHEY, CDR2 SMNVEV (reference sequence). The V and J ends lost 5 bases and 0 bases respectively, with 12 bases between them. The CDR3 runs 15 residues. CDR3 sequence: CASSPSTTSTDTQYF. Here the CDR3 DNA reads TGTGCCAGCAGTCCCTCTACAACTAGCACAGATACGCAGTATTTT.

The rearrangement uses TRBV29-1 and TRBJ1-1; 9 bases fit TRBD1. Germline loops: CDR1 SQVTM, CDR2 ANQGSEA. CDR3 size: 16 residues. Unmatched junction bases numbered 7, after V lost 1 base and J lost 1 base. The CDR3 loop is CSVEGGQGRWNTEAFF. DNA of the CDR3: TGCAGCGTTGAAGGGGGACAGGGAAGGTGGAACACTGAAGCTTTCTTT.

This CDR3 reads CAISDPPGGTDTQYF. In DNA, the CDR3 is TGTGCCATCAGTGACCCCCCTGGGGGCACAGATACGCAGTATTTT. The chain employs TRBV10-3 and TRBJ2-3; D is uncertain. This CDR3 is 15 amino acids long. Trimming took 3 bases from V and 1 from J, leaving 11 bases between them. In germline, CDR1 is ENHRY, CDR2 SYGVKD.